The source of this T cell receptor (beta chain) is a study of T-cell reconstitution after alpha-beta-depleted transplantation in children. Preparing the TCRbeta library involved the use of unique molecular identifiers. MiXCR was run by TCRdb on the PCR reads, yielding one entry per CDR3 protein. Here the sample spans 780,000 or so distinct CDR3 sequences, about 16% being singletons. The table lists this clonotype with many counts. This CDR3 spans 16 amino acids. V was shortened by 0 bases and J by 0 bases, with 12 bases between the two germline ends. Germline V gives CDR1 SGDLS, CDR2 YYNGEE. This chain uses TRBV9 with TRBJ1-1; the D is unclear. The sample in question was PBMCs, mostly from graft donor cells, obtained 360 days after TCRalphabeta/CD19-depleted stem cell transplant. This receptor was identified in a male patient younger than 18 who had a stem cell transplant for acute lymphoblastic leukemia, so the T cells may come from the graft donor. The CDR3 DNA sequence: TGTGCCAGCAGCGTAGGGGTTGCGGGAATGAACACTGAAGCTTTCTTT. This sequence encodes CASSVGVAGMNTEAFF.